Below, 21 T cell receptor beta chains from the same sample are listed, as sequenced in a study of T-cell reconstitution after alpha-beta-depleted transplantation in children. The TCRbeta library incorporated unique molecular identifiers. TCRdb recomputed calls from the PCR reads with MiXCR, one row per CDR3 protein. Found here are roughly 100,000 distinct CDR3 sequences, about 6.8% of them singletons; the top ten hold about a sixth. The sample was PBMCs, taken before TCRalphabeta/CD19-depleted stem cell transplant. These receptors were taken from a boy aged 2-15 years with acute lymphoblastic leukemia, due to receive a stem cell transplant.

This clonotype was seen repeatedly, ten times or more. The V call is TRBV7-9, the J call TRBJ1-3; 9 bases fit TRBD1. The CDR3 runs 15 residues. The V segment lost 5 bases and the J segment 0 bases; nucleotides outside the gene matches: 2. The germline V gene has CDR1 SEHNR and CDR2 FQNEAQ (reference sequence). CDR3 protein: CASSRQGDSGNTIYF. DNA of the CDR3: TGTGCCAGCAGCCGACAGGGGGACTCTGGAAACACCATATATTTT.

This clonotype was seen repeatedly, ten times or more. This sequence joins TRBV10-3 and TRBJ2-1, with 10 bases matching TRBD2. The V gene end was trimmed by 3 bases and the J gene end by 5 bases; junction bases not matched to a gene: 4. CDR3 size: 15 residues. Per germline, CDR1 ENHRY and CDR2 SYGVKD. The CDR3 is CAISDPGLANNEQFF. The CDR3, as DNA: TGTGCCATCAGTGACCCGGGACTAGCGAACAATGAGCAGTTCTTC.

This clonotype was counted only a few times. The chain carries TRBV3-1 and TRBJ1-2; D not resolved. V gave up 0 bases and J gave up 7 bases, with 12 bases separating them. CDR3 length equals 14 residues. Germline V gene sequence: CDR1 LGHDT, CDR2 YNNKEL (reference sequence). The CDR3 coding sequence is TGTGCCAGCAGCCAAGAGGCCCACGGGGTTGGCTACACCTTC. Translating it yields CASSQEAHGVGYTF.

The rearrangement uses TRBV5-4 and TRBJ1-6; the match to TRBD1 covers 7 bases. This CDR3 is 14 amino acids long. CDR1 is SGHNT and CDR2 is YYREEE in the germline V gene (reference sequence). The V segment lost 4 bases and the J segment 8 bases; nucleotides outside the gene matches: 6. The CDR3 bases are TGTGCCAGCAGCGTACAGGGGATGGATTCACCCCTCCACTTT. This gives the protein CASSVQGMDSPLHF.

This chain joins TRBV10-3 and TRBJ1-1, with D unresolved. Germline lookup yields CDR1 ENHRY and CDR2 SYGVKD. This CDR3 region has 13 residues. V lost 5 bases, J lost 0 bases, and 7 bases lay in between. In nucleotides, the CDR3 is TGTGCCATCAGTCCGGTTATGAACACTGAAGCTTTCTTT. Translation: CAISPVMNTEAFF.

This clonotype was recorded at least ten times. The J gene is TRBJ1-1, the V gene TRBV5-1; 7 bases are a match to TRBD1. The trim removed 5 bases at V and 1 base at J, leaving 5 bases unmatched. The CDR3 has 14 residues. CDR1 and CDR2 (germline): SGHRS, YFSETQ. The CDR3 DNA sequence: TGCGCCAGCAGTATCCGACAGGGGAACACTGAAGCTTTCTTT. Its protein product is CASSIRQGNTEAFF.

This clonotype showed up many times. The chain joins TRBV14 to TRBJ2-5, with TRBD1 matching over 9 bases. This CDR3 has 15 amino acids. V shed 4 bases and J 1 base; nucleotides not matched to a gene: 4. CDR1 and CDR2 from the germline V gene are SGHDN and FVKESK. The CDR3 coding sequence is TGTGCCAGCAGCCTGAAGACAGGGGGCCAAGAGACCCAGTACTTC. Its protein is CASSLKTGGQETQYF.

Many counts were recorded for this clonotype. The V call is TRBV2, the J call TRBJ1-2; D is possibly TRBD1 (5 bases). The germline V gene has CDR1 SNHLY and CDR2 FYNNEI. CDR3 length: 14 residues. V was clipped by 7 bases and J by 2 bases, with 14 bases between them. CDR3 DNA: TGTGCCAGCACACCAGGAGGGGACAACTATGGCTACACCTTC. Protein sequence: CASTPGGDNYGYTF.

In this sample, this clonotype turned up many times. The chain has TRBV29-1 and TRBJ2-5, with 7 bases lining up with TRBD2. J lost 4 bases, V lost 2 bases, and 7 bases had no gene match. Per the germline V gene, CDR1 is SQVTM and CDR2 is ANQGSEA. The CDR3 sequence is 14 residues long. For the CDR3, the DNA is TGCAGCGTTGAAAATTCAGGGAGGGGAGAGACCCAGTACTTC. Its translation is CSVENSGRGETQYF.

There are many counts of this clonotype. This chain joins TRBV20-1 and TRBJ2-4, with D perhaps matching TRBD1 or TRBD2 (6 bases each). The CDR3 extends over 14 amino acids. Germline V gives CDR1 DFQATT, CDR2 SNEGSKA (reference sequence). The V gene lost 0 bases and the J gene lost 2 bases, with 8 bases spanning the gap. CDR3 sequence reads: CSARDGGPKNIQYF. In DNA form, the CDR3 reads TGCAGTGCTAGAGATGGGGGGCCCAAAAACATTCAGTACTTC.

This clonotype was observed a handful of times. The chain links TRBV6-2 or TRBV6-3 to TRBJ2-3; 8 bases fit TRBD2. With 2 bases clipped from V and 0 bases from J, the junction kept 16 bases outside the gene matches. This CDR3 spans 20 amino acids. Germline V gene lookup returns CDR1 MNHEY and CDR2 SVGEGT. The CDR3 nucleotides are TGTGCCAGCAGTTACGGGCTATTAACGGGGGGGATTACTAGCACAGATACGCAGTATTTT. The encoded protein is CASSYGLLTGGITSTDTQYF.

The chain combines TRBV6-5 with TRBJ1-6; 8 bases align to TRBD1. The germline V gene encodes CDR1 MNHEY and CDR2 SVGAGI. CDR3 length: 17 residues. V lost 4 bases to trimming and J lost 1 base; unmatched junction nucleotides: 6. The CDR3 protein is CASSSDRGRSYNSPLHF. Written as DNA, the CDR3 is TGTGCCAGCAGTTCAGACAGGGGACGGTCCTATAATTCACCCCTCCACTTT.

This clonotype came up many times. The CDR3: CASSPQRHEQFF. The CDR3 region has the DNA TGTGCCAGCAGCCCCCAGAGGCATGAGCAGTTCTTC. This chain joins TRBV7-2 and TRBJ2-1; no clear D. CDR1 and CDR2 (germline): SGHTA, FQGNSA. Trimming shortened V by 5 bases and J by 8 bases, and 10 bases separated the two germline ends. This CDR3 has 12 amino acids.

This clonotype came up many times. The chain couples TRBV20-1 to TRBJ1-5; D possibly corresponds to TRBD1 (5 bases). The CDR3 sequence is 17 residues long. Germline CDR1 is DFQATT and CDR2 is SNEGSKA (reference sequence). The germline V and J ends were trimmed by 0 bases and 4 bases, with 19 bases remaining between them. The CDR3 bases are TGCAGTGCTAGAGATGGGAGTCGGGCGGGGGGAAATCAGCCCCAGCATTTT. Translating gives CSARDGSRAGGNQPQHF.

The V call is TRBV4-3, the J call TRBJ2-3; 9 nucleotides align to TRBD2. The V and J ends lost 1 base and 2 bases, in that order; junction bases with no gene match: 10. Germline CDR1 LGHNA, CDR2 YSLEER. There are 18 residues in the CDR3. CDR3 coding DNA: TGCGCCAGCAGCCAAGCCCCCTCGACTAGCGGCGCCACAGATACGCAGTATTTT. It codes for CASSQAPSTSGATDTQYF.

The chain recombines TRBV29-1 with TRBJ1-2; unclear D gene. V was trimmed by 7 bases and J by 1 base, leaving 13 bases between them. The CDR3 covers 13 residues. Germline CDR1 and CDR2: SQVTM and ANQGSEA. DNA for the CDR3: TGCAGCGGCTCAGGAGCTAGTAACTATGGCTACACCTTC. Its translation is CSGSGASNYGYTF.

The chain is built from TRBV20-1 and TRBJ2-7; 10 bases line up with TRBD2. The CDR3 spans 16 residues. Per germline, CDR1 DFQATT and CDR2 SNEGSKA (reference sequence). V lost 6 bases and J lost 0; bases outside the gene matches: 11. The CDR3, as DNA: TGCAGTGCAAACAAACTAGCGGGGCTTCACTCCTACGAGCAGTACTTC. As protein: CSANKLAGLHSYEQYF.

This clonotype was recorded a few times. One end of the junction does not line up with germline, which may come from a read error. The gene calls are TRBV2 and TRBJ2-4, with 7 nucleotides matching TRBD1. CDR3 size: 13 residues. Germline values: CDR1 SNHLY, CDR2 FYNNEI. CDR3 sequence: CASTTGDKSIQYF. The CDR3 DNA reads TGTGCCAGCACAACAGGGGACAAAAGCATTCAGTACTTC.

This clonotype was observed at least ten times. The rearrangement joins TRBV28 to TRBJ1-1; D might be TRBD1 (6 bases). V lost 3 bases to trimming and J lost 0 bases, with 14 bases between them. Germline assignment: CDR1 MDHEN and CDR2 SYDVKM. There are 16 residues in the CDR3. The CDR3: CASSFLPTGLNTEAFF. The CDR3 region has the DNA TGTGCCAGCAGTTTCCTGCCCACAGGGCTGAACACTGAAGCTTTCTTT.

The sample holds many counts of this clonotype. The chain links TRBV24-1 to TRBJ2-2; no clear D gene. This CDR3 spans 16 amino acids. CDR1 is KGHDR and CDR2 is SFDVKD in the germline V gene. V gave up 2 bases and J gave up 2 bases, with 11 bases separating them. In DNA form, the CDR3 reads TGTGCCACCAGTGATTCCCCGGGCCGAAACACCGGGGAGCTGTTTTTT. Translation: CATSDSPGRNTGELFF.

This clonotype occurred many times. The rearrangement uses TRBV24-1 and TRBJ2-5; TRBD2 is a possible D gene (6 bases). Germline lookup yields CDR1 KGHDR and CDR2 SFDVKD. CDR3 size: 14 residues. Trimming pared 9 bases from V and 5 bases from J, leaving 18 bases between. The CDR3: CATSEEGSWETQYF. The CDR3, as DNA: TGTGCCACCTCGGAGGAGGGTTCGTGGGAGACCCAGTACTTC.